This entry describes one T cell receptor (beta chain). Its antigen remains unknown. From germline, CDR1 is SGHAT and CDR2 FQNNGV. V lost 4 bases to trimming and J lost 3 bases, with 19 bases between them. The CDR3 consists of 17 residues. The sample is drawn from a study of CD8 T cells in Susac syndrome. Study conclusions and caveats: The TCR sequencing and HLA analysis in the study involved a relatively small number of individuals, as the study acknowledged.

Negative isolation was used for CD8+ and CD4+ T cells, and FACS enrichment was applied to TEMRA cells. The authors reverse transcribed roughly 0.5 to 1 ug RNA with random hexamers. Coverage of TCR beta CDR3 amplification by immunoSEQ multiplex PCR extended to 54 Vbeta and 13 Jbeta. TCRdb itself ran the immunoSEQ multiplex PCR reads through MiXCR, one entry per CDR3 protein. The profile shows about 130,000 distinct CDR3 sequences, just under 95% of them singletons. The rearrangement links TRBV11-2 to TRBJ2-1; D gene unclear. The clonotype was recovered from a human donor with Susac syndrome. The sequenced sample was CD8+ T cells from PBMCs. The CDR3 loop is CASSSTGIASSYNEQFF. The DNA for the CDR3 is TGTGCCAGCAGCTCCACCGGTATAGCATCCAGCTACAATGAGCAGTTCTTC.